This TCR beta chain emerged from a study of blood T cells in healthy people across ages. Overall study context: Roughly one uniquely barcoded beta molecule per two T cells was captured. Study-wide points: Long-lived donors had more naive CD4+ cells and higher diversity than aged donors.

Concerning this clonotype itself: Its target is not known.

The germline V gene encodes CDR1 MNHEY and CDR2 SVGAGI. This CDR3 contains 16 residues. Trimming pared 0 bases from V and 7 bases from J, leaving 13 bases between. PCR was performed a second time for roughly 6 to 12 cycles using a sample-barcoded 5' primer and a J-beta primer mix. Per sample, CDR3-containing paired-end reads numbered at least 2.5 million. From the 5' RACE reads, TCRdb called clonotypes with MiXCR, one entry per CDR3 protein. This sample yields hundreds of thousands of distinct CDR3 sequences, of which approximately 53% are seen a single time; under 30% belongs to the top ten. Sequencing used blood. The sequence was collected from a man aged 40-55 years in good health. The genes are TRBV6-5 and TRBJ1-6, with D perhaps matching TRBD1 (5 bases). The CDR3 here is CASSYSSGNRNSPLHF. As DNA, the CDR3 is TGTGCCAGCAGTTACTCGTCAGGGAATCGAAATTCACCCCTCCACTTT.